This T cell receptor beta chain was found in a study of blood T cells in healthy people across ages. This clonotype was counted at least ten times. Using a J-beta primer mix together with a sample-barcoded 5' primer, a second PCR was run for roughly 6 to 11 cycles. TCRdb re-called the 5' RACE reads with MiXCR, one entry per CDR3 protein. Here the sample spans approximately 730,000 distinct CDR3 sequences, about 40% being singletons. Extraction yielded at least 5 micrograms of total RNA per sample. The sequencing input was blood. The origin of this receptor is a woman aged 60 to 75 in good health.

CDR3: CASSPAGQDSYEQYF. The DNA for the CDR3 is TGTGCCAGCAGCCCTGCCGGACAGGACTCCTACGAGCAGTACTTC. V is TRBV7-2 and J is TRBJ2-7; 7 bases agree with TRBD1. The CDR3 has 15 residues. J gave up 0 bases and V 5 bases, and 7 bases lay outside the gene matches. Germline assignment: CDR1 SGHTA and CDR2 FQGNSA.